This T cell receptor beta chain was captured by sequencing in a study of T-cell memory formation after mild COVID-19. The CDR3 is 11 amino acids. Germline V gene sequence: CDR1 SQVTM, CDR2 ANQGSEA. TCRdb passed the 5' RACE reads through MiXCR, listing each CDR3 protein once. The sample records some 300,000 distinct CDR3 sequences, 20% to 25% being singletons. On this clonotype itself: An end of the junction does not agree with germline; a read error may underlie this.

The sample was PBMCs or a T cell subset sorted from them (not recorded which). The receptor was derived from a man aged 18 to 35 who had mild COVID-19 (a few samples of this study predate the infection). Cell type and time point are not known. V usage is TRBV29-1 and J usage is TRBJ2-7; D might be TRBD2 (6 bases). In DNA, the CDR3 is TGCAGCGTTGAAGGGGAGTCAGGGACTGACTTC. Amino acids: CSVEGESGTDF.